This T cell receptor (beta chain) was obtained from a study of cytomegalovirus exposure and HLA in healthy donors (dated by TCRdb to the late 2010s). Regarding the research as a whole: According to an earlier analysis of 550 to 700 of the donors, about 190 million T cells yielded roughly 110 million unique TCR beta sequences and 250 to 350 Gb of sequence data. An early release that covered approximately 600 HLA-typed donors contained about 290 gigabases of sequencing data and approximately 85 million unique TCR sequences. Among the roughly 400 genotyped donors, around 81% belonged to the genetic ancestry cluster associated with self-reported Caucasian donors. The study was designed to test whether signatures of past pathogen exposure could be identified by cataloging public T cell receptors. The study profiled the T cell repertoires of 500 to 800 subjects by immunosequencing and related them to cytomegalovirus serostatus. Along with the roughly 700-subject first cohort, a separate validation cohort of 120 different subjects was used. The study combined high-throughput TCR immunosequencing, statistical association of individual TCRs with disease status, and machine learning to predict cytomegalovirus infection status. A later analysis re-analyzed previously published TCR beta repertoires from roughly 630 donors and added high-resolution HLA genotyping to study TCR occurrence patterns. Rather than using new phenotypic data, the later analysis identified candidate immune exposures from TCR beta sequences and from how often those sequences occurred across donors. In an earlier analysis of roughly 540 of the donors, high-throughput TCR beta sequencing was used to judge whether each TCR beta V gene segment behaved as functional or pseudogenic. Alongside the repertoire data, information on donor age, sex, ethnicity and CMV serostatus was compiled. A later genetic analysis took genome-wide SNP genotypes for about 65% of the 666 donors and used that subset as a discovery cohort. All discovery cohort repertoires had been generated on a single sequencing platform. Both class I and class II loci were covered by HLA typing, at four-digit resolution. The number of typed donors differed by locus: roughly 629-640 for A, B, C, DRB1 and DQB1; some 540 for DQA1; approximately 600 for DPA1; and roughly 490 for DPB1. Because of strong linkage in the cohort, roughly five DR-DQ haplotypes were treated as single units for association and clustering. Among roughly 400 genotyped donors of the cohort, an average of around 240,000 unique TCR beta nucleotide sequences was sequenced per donor, of which about 19% were non-productive.

The cohort was made up of 666 healthy bone marrow donors. At the time of sampling, every cohort member was nominally healthy, though immune exposures that went unrecorded were likely present. The donor was CMV seronegative and was included in the group of under 450 seronegative cohort members. Every donor gave a peripheral blood sample, and the peripheral blood mononuclear cells from that sample were used for TCR beta sequencing. The Qiagen DNeasy Blood Extraction Kit was used to extract genomic DNA from the blood cell samples. Broader findings and caveats from the paper: In a later genetic analysis, fewer N-insertions in productive TCRs were reported among donors in an Asian-associated ancestry cluster than the approximately 670-donor mean. In an earlier analysis of about 600 of the donors, most TCR beta V segments appeared in productive rearrangements about 87% or about 30% of the time, broadly matching IMGT annotations. The study listed 150 to 200 TCR beta chains as associated with cytomegalovirus. In a later analysis, HLA-associated TCR beta chains showed more clonal expansion and lower generation probabilities than non-associated chains that were equally common. The classifier was reported to diagnose cytomegalovirus status with high specificity and sensitivity in both the original cohort and the validation cohort. In a later analysis, TCR association rates were found to vary across HLA loci, with the most associated TCRs seen for DRB1 alleles and the fewest for HLA-C alleles. Because counts were too low, 15 to 20 rarely observed V segments, including chromosome 9 orphons, were left out of the earlier analysis of 587 of the donors. Most TCR sequences were seen in very few donors, while some public TCRs were found in many individuals. A cluster of highly shared sequence variants was judged likely to be a technical artifact of the sequencing pipeline. Because HLA typing was missing for some donors at each locus, association tests included only the typed subset. A few of the identified cytomegalovirus-associated TCR beta chains were confirmed in vitro to be specific for cytomegalovirus antigens. A further reported finding was that TCR beta sequences accurately predicted the HLA-A and HLA-B alleles for most subjects in the first cohort. Because the 87-base-pair reads could not distinguish some IMGT-functional V segments, including TRBV6-2 and TRBV6-3, those segments were excluded. Linkage disequilibrium might explain the correlated functional status among segregating V segments, but an unknown experimental factor could not be excluded. This cohort had only TCR beta chains sequenced, and the lack of alpha or paired-chain data limited which features could be detected. The authors suggested that the approach could potentially be extended to other disease states and immunological phenotypes. The presence/absence analyses assumed that sequencing depth was roughly uniform across donors, and that assumption may not be true. When HLA alleles, especially DR and DQ, strongly co-occurred, attributing TCR associations to individual alleles was difficult. For the cohort, immune exposure information was limited to CMV serostatus. According to a later analysis, parvovirus B19, influenza, CMV and Epstein-Barr virus appeared linked to several top co-occurrence clusters. A later analysis found that most CMV-associated TCR beta chains appeared HLA-restricted, with HLA associations seemingly driven largely by CMV exposure. At a false discovery rate of 0.05, a later analysis linked around 17,000 TCR beta sequences to specific HLA alleles. V-gene and J-gene trimming of TCR beta chains was associated with a missense DCLRE1C variant in a later genetic analysis, and the association was replicated in an independent cohort.

In the germline V gene, CDR1 corresponds to SNHLY and CDR2 to FYNNEI. The CDR3 runs 13 residues from the cysteine to the phenylalanine. The retained sequence is limited to the CDR3, 39 bases, with the frame set at the first base. The junction shows trimming of 4 bases on V and 5 bases on J, plus 11 bases between the germline ends. To note about this clone: Its recognized antigen is unknown. No much larger clone exists at a distance of one base, and base qualities are not known.

Libraries were built with the immunoSEQ multiplex PCR assay. For the multiplex PCR, a mixture combining 60 forward primers for TCR Vbeta segments and 13 reverse primers for TCR Jbeta segments was used. A multiplex PCR assay on genomic DNA amplified the CDR3 region of rearranged TCR beta genes. Amplified TCR beta libraries were sequenced as 87-base-pair reads on the Illumina HiSeq System. The authors processed their data as follows. A later analysis tallied 80 million to 95 million unique TCR beta chains across the roughly 610 repertoires, and about 12 million of those chains were shared by two or more donors. A nearest-neighbor algorithm error-corrected the raw reads and collapsed the reads into unique sequences, merging closely related sequences to remove PCR and sequencing errors. CDR3 sequences were aligned to IMGT reference sequences to assign V, D and J gene segments. For a sequence to be retained, a match of at least six nucleotides was required to both a V gene segment and a J gene segment. A rearrangement was called productive if the CDR3 had no stop codons and remained in frame with V and J, and every other rearrangement was called non-productive. Following IMGT convention, CDR3 was defined as the stretch from the second conserved V-encoded cysteine to the conserved J-encoded phenylalanine. The earlier analysis of 587 of the donors excluded sequences that lacked an unambiguous match to a single V gene segment. An earlier analysis of about 600 of the donors called V segments functional above 56.7% productive rearrangements and segregating when the between-donor standard deviation exceeded 5%. A statistical classification framework was developed to diagnose cytomegalovirus status using the catalog of TCR beta chain sequences. V and J gene assignment, in a later analysis, came from comparing TCR nucleotide sequences with IMGT/GENE-DB human TR gene sequences. A later analysis assigned CDR3 sequences and most-parsimonious VDJ recombination scenarios with the TCRdist pipeline. In a later analysis, each TCR beta chain was defined by its CDR3 amino acid sequence together with its V-gene family, and reads lacking a unique V-gene family were excluded. To address suspected cross-contamination and a sequencing artifact, a later analysis removed around 590 highly shared, low-generation-probability nucleotide sequences. A later analysis calculated a clonal expansion index for each public chain from normalized within-repertoire ranks of inferred template counts. A later analysis computed generation probabilities with a VDJ recombination model fitted to out-of-frame rearrangements, and checked the results against IGoR. A later analysis scored TCR-TCR, TCR-HLA and TCR-CMV co-occurrence with hypergeometric tests, applying a repertoire-size bias correction to TCR pairs. In a later analysis, false discovery rates were estimated by permuting HLA or CMV assignments 20 times. In a later analysis, co-occurring TCRs were grouped with DBSCAN, and TCRdist sequence similarity was added when clustering was performed within HLA-allele-positive subsets. Repertoires with fewer than 30,000 or more than 120,000 public chains were left out of co-occurrence clustering, as were five repertoires with anomalous nucleotide sharing. This is the immuneACCESS table as TCRdb keeps it, with only in-frame sequences that have V and J called. A part of the clones is gone; compared with another copy, unresolved V genes explain less than half, and the rest is unexplained. From that table come the V and J calls and clone size; the DNA was used to work out D and trimming. The sample includes some 150,000 clones, with about four fifths observed a single time. The top ten hold around 1% of the sample.

Sequenced material: PBMCs. The TCR was taken from a male donor in good health and CMV-seronegative. The rearrangement combines TRBV2 with TRBJ1-2; the D gene cannot be named for sure. The CDR3 loop reads CASSGLSTYGYTF. DNA sequence: TGTGCCAGCAGTGGACTCTCAACATATGGCTACACCTTC. The full variable domain, with segments outside the CDR3 supplied by the reference TRBV2 and TRBJ1-2 proteins, appears as EPEVTQTPSHQVTQMGQEVILRCVPISNHLYFYWYRQILGQKVEFLVSFYNNEISEKSEIFDDQFSVERPDGSNFTLKIRSTKLEDSAMYFCASSGLSTYGYTFGSGTRLTVV.